The 15 T cell receptor beta chains in this list originate from one sample, sequenced in a study of early T cells in non-severe SARS-CoV-2 infection. TCRdb reprocessed the 5' RACE reads with MiXCR, giving one entry per CDR3 protein. This table has approximately 42,000 distinct CDR3 sequences, approximately 7.1% appearing once. Sequencing was carried out using whole blood. These receptors came from an adult who was a healthcare worker with PCR-confirmed SARS-CoV-2 infection or an uninfected control (not recorded which).

The chain combines TRBV7-8 with TRBJ2-7, with TRBD1 matching 7 bases. Germline V gene lookup returns CDR1 SGHVS and CDR2 FQNEAQ. The CDR3 runs to 14 residues. V gave up 2 bases and J gave up 5 bases; unmatched junction bases: 6. The DNA of the CDR3 is TGTGCCAGCAGCTTACAGACAGGGAAAAACGAGCAGTACTTC. It yields the protein CASSLQTGKNEQYF. The whole variable domain, remainder taken from reference TRBV7-8 and TRBJ2-7, is GAGVSQSPRYKVAKRGQDVALRCDPISGHVSLFWYQQALGQGPEFLTYFQNEAQLDKSGLPSDRFFAERPEGSVSTLKIQRTQQEDSAVYLCASSLQTGKNEQYFGPGTRLTVT.

V gene TRBV13 combines with J gene TRBJ2-5, with 7 positions matching TRBD1. CDR1 and CDR2 from the germline V gene are PRHDT and FYEKMQ (reference sequence). The J segment lost 2 bases and the V segment lost 2 bases, leaving 8 bases of the junction unmatched. This CDR3 comprises 16 residues. The CDR3 bases are TGTGCCAGCAGCTTATTGCTAGGGGGCCAGCAAGAGACCCAGTACTTC. Translating it yields CASSLLLGGQQETQYF.

This clonotype was picked up a small number of times. J is TRBJ2-7 and V is TRBV11-2; no reliable D call. Trimming removed 5 bases at V and 6 bases at J, with 8 bases between. CDR3 size: 11 residues. Germline-derived CDR1 and CDR2 are SGHAT and FQNNGV. Here the CDR3 reads CASSPGGEQYF. In nucleotides, the CDR3 is TGTGCCAGCAGCCCCGGCGGCGAGCAGTACTTC.

This chain joins TRBV6-1 and TRBJ2-2; D is possibly TRBD2 (6 bases). The CDR3 extends over 14 amino acids. Germline V CDR1 and CDR2: MNHNS, SASEGT. Trimming removed 10 bases from V and 2 bases from J, with 14 bases in between. The CDR3 here is CATLLGTNTGELFF. Written as DNA, the CDR3 is TGTGCCACCTTACTGGGGACTAACACCGGGGAGCTGTTTTTT.

This clonotype was detected ten times or more. The CDR3: CASITSILDSSYEQYF. In nucleotides, the CDR3 is TGTGCCAGCATCACCAGTATATTGGACAGCTCCTACGAGCAGTACTTC. The chain is built from TRBV6-1 and TRBJ2-7; D is perhaps TRBD1 (6 bases). This CDR3 comprises 16 residues. CDR1 is MNHNS, CDR2 SASEGT, per germline. V was shortened by 7 bases and J by 0 bases, with 19 bases between the two germline ends.

This clonotype is medium-sized by share. The chain combines TRBV6-2 or TRBV6-3 with TRBJ2-2; D not certain. The V gene lost 5 bases and the J gene lost 2 bases, with 9 bases spanning the gap. From germline, CDR1 is MNHEY and CDR2 SVGEGT. The CDR3 sequence is 14 residues long. In DNA form, the CDR3 reads TGTGCCAGCAGTCGCTCAGCTAACACCGGGGAGCTGTTTTTT. Translation gives CASSRSANTGELFF.

This clonotype was observed many times. The V gene is TRBV2, the J gene TRBJ2-1; TRBD2 is a possible D gene (5 bases). Trimming cost V 10 bases and J 7 bases, with 8 bases left between them. Germline CDR1 and CDR2: SNHLY and FYNNEI. The length of the CDR3 is 10 residues. The CDR3 DNA follows: TGTGCCAACCGGGGAAATGAGCAGTTCTTC. Its translation: CANRGNEQFF.

Ten or more counts support this clonotype. The V and J genes are TRBV6-1 and TRBJ2-2; D not certain. Germline V gives CDR1 MNHNS, CDR2 SASEGT. The CDR3 is 13 amino acids. V dropped 8 bases and J dropped 3 bases, with 10 bases sitting between them. The CDR3 reads CASVKDDTGELFF. The CDR3 DNA follows: TGTGCCAGCGTCAAGGACGACACCGGGGAGCTGTTTTTT.

This clonotype was seen a handful of times. The chain has TRBV27 and TRBJ2-7; D is possibly TRBD1 (6 bases). Germline loops: CDR1 MNHEY, CDR2 SMNVEV (reference sequence). Trimming took off 6 bases at V and 0 bases at J, with 9 bases between the two ends. This CDR3 is built from 13 residues. The CDR3 is CASSRRGSYEQYF. CDR3 DNA: TGTGCCAGCAGCCGCAGGGGCTCCTACGAGCAGTACTTC.

This clonotype appeared many times. This sequence joins TRBV3-1 and TRBJ2-5; 9 bases are a match to TRBD2. CDR3 length: 16 amino acids. Germline CDR1 LGHDT, CDR2 YNNKEL (reference sequence). Germline trimming cut 2 bases from V and 4 bases from J; bases unmatched to any gene: 8. The CDR3 sequence: CASSQSSGDGLETQYF. The CDR3 nucleotides read TGTGCCAGCAGCCAATCTAGCGGGGATGGATTAGAGACCCAGTACTTC.

Only a few counts were recorded for this clonotype. The chain recombines TRBV9 with TRBJ2-2, with D tentatively TRBD1 or TRBD2 (6 bases each). Trimming stripped 0 bases from V and 5 bases from J, with 11 bases between. The CDR3 runs 15 residues. CDR1 SGDLS and CDR2 YYNGEE come from the germline V gene. The CDR3 spells CASSVVGGPTGELFF. The CDR3 coding sequence is TGTGCCAGCAGCGTAGTTGGGGGGCCAACCGGGGAGCTGTTTTTT.

This clonotype was seen at least ten times. The rearrangement uses TRBV4-1 and TRBJ2-7; 9 nucleotides align to TRBD1. Germline V gene lookup returns CDR1 MGHRA and CDR2 YSYEKL. There are 16 residues in the CDR3. Trimming removed 0 bases from V and 2 bases from J; junction bases left unmatched: 5. This CDR3 reads CASSQEDRGRTYEQYF. The CDR3 coding sequence is TGCGCCAGCAGCCAAGAGGACAGGGGAAGGACCTACGAGCAGTACTTC.

This clonotype was seen many times. The rearrangement joins TRBV7-9 to TRBJ2-7; D tentatively reads TRBD1 or TRBD2 (5 bases each). The germline V and J ends were trimmed by 0 bases and 5 bases, with 14 bases remaining between them. Germline V CDR1 and CDR2: SEHNR, FQNEAQ (reference sequence). CDR3 length: 15 residues. In DNA form, the CDR3 reads TGTGCCAGCAGCTTAGCAGGGGAGTACCCCCACGAGCAGTACTTC. It translates to CASSLAGEYPHEQYF.

This clonotype occurred many times. The chain has TRBV11-2 and TRBJ2-7, with D perhaps matching TRBD1 (6 bases). Between the trimmed V and J ends, which lost 5 bases and 2 bases, there was a span of 10 bases. Germline loops: CDR1 SGHAT, CDR2 FQNNGV. This CDR3 contains 13 residues. DNA for the CDR3: TGTGCCAGCAGCCGGGACAAACCCTACGAGCAGTACTTC. Protein: CASSRDKPYEQYF.

This clonotype was counted only a few times. J is TRBJ1-5 and V is TRBV19, with 7 bases fitting TRBD1. Germline CDR1 is LNHDA and CDR2 is SQIVND (reference sequence). J gave up 4 bases and V 1 base, and 1 base lay outside the gene matches. This CDR3 is built from 14 residues. DNA for the CDR3: TGTGCCAGTAGTATAGTCAGGGGGAATCAGCCCCAGCATTTT. It encodes CASSIVRGNQPQHF.